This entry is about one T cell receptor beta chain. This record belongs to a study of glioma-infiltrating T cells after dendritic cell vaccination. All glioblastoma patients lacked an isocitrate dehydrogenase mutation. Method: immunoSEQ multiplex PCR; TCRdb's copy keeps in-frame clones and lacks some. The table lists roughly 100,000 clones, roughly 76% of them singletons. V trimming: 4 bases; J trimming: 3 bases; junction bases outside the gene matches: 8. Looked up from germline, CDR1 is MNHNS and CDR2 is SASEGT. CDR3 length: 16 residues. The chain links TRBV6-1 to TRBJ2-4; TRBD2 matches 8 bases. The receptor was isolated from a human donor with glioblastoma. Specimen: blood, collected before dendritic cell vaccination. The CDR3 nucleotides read TGTGCCAGCAGTGTCTCCGGGGGGGCGGGCAAAAACATTCAGTACTTC. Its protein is CASSVSGGAGKNIQYF.